Detailed here is one T cell receptor beta chain. Its specificity is unknown. Each CDR3 protein gets one entry after TCRdb re-called the 5' RACE reads with MiXCR. The sample yields some 200,000 distinct CDR3 sequences, 8% to 13% seen once. These data come from a study of T cells after yellow fever vaccination. General observations from the study: Weaker, the secondary response had a peak occurring faster, on day 5 versus 15. Clones that expanded after primary vaccination mostly reappeared after the booster (roughly 96% CD4, approximately 89% CD8).

The CDR3 sequence is 20 residues long. Germline CDR1 is SEHNR and CDR2 is FQNEAQ (reference sequence). V shed 1 base, J shed 3 bases, and the junction held 15 bases outside the gene matches. The TCR comes from a man younger than 35 who received the YFV17D yellow fever vaccine. The starting material was CD8+ T cells sorted from PBMCs, obtained 15 days after the yellow fever booster vaccination. The chain carries TRBV7-9 and TRBJ1-4; TRBD1 aligns across 9 bases. CDR3 amino acids: CASSLEPGQGTTGSNEKLFF. CDR3 sequence (DNA): TGTGCCAGCAGCTTAGAGCCCGGACAGGGGACAACGGGGTCTAATGAAAAACTGTTTTTT.